This T cell receptor beta chain was identified during a study of blood T cells in healthy people across ages. Findings and limits, study-wide: There were more naive CD4+ cells and higher diversity in long-lived donors than in aged donors. Naive T cell percentage by flow cytometry tracked strongly with beta diversity.

The authors ran a second PCR of about 6 to 12 cycles using a sample-barcoded 5' primer and a J-beta primer mix. Template switching added a 12-random-nucleotide identifier to every cDNA molecule. Using its own MiXCR run on the 5' RACE reads, TCRdb lists one record per CDR3 protein. This sample has around 690,000 distinct CDR3 sequences, with 58% found just once. Every sample had a minimum of 6 million PBMCs isolated. The table lists this clonotype with a few counts. Its target is unknown. Sequencing was done on a sample of blood. The receptor's source is a man in his fifties or sixties in good health.

The CDR3 DNA follows: TGCGCCAGCAGCTTGGACACCAATAGCAATCAGCCCCAGCATTTT. Translated, it gives CASSLDTNSNQPQHF. This sequence joins TRBV5-1 and TRBJ1-5; D call uncertain. Germline CDR1 SGHRS, CDR2 YFSETQ. This CDR3 spans 15 amino acids. V gave up 0 bases and J gave up 0 bases, with 7 bases separating them.